The rows below give T cell receptor beta chains drawn from one sample of a study of blood T cell repertoires in COVID-19. Using immunoSEQ multiplex PCR, the repertoire was profiled, and TCRdb retains in-frame clones only, with some absent. The repertoire has 150,000 or so clones, around 86% of them found once; the top ten carry 0.58%. Sequencing used peripheral blood. These receptors were obtained from a man aged 60 to 69 with COVID-19, enrolled during active disease. The CDR3 runs from the conserved cysteine through the conserved F or W. A D gene is named only where the DNA matches it firmly. The size field is filled for only some rows; it gives once, few, many or a size class.

abundance,v_gene,d_gene,j_gene,CDR3aa,CDR3nt
-,TRBV5-1,TRBD1,TRBJ2-3,CASSLFQGAGADTQYF,TGCGCCAGCAGCTTGTTTCAGGGGGCCGGAGCAGATACGCAGTATTTT
once,TRBV10-3,-,TRBJ1-4,CAISESLVGADNEKLFF,TGTGCCATCAGTGAGTCTTTAGTAGGGGCCGATAATGAAAAACTGTTTTTT
once,TRBV12-5,-,TRBJ2-7,CASGLGRNWDEQYF,TGTGCTAGTGGTTTGGGGCGGAATTGGGACGAGCAGTACTTC
-,TRBV19,-,TRBJ2-1,CASSAGGWNEQFF,TGTGCCTCCTCCGCAGGGGGGTGGAATGAGCAGTTCTTC
few,TRBV7-9,-,TRBJ2-7,CASSSIIQGGEQYF,TGTGCCAGCAGCTCCATAATCCAGGGTGGCGAGCAGTACTTC
few,TRBV10-3,-,TRBJ1-2,CASTGQINYGYTF,TGTGCCAGCACAGGACAGATCAACTATGGCTACACCTTC
-,TRBV9,TRBD1,TRBJ1-2,CASSSHTDRGRGYTF,TGTGCCAGCAGTTCCCATACGGACAGGGGTCGTGGCTACACCTTC
-,TRBV6-6,-,TRBJ1-5,CASSPLVGTDLYSNQPQHF,TGTGCCAGCAGTCCCCTTGTAGGAACAGACCTTTATAGCAATCAGCCCCAGCATTTT
once,TRBV10-3,-,TRBJ2-7,CAISQETYEQYF,TGTGCCATCAGTCAGGAAACCTACGAGCAGTACTTC
-,TRBV4-3,-,TRBJ2-1,CASSQGASPPNEQFF,TGCGCCAGCAGCCAAGGGGCTAGCCCCCCCAATGAGCAGTTCTTC
-,TRBV7-2,-,TRBJ2-7,CASSLRRGYEQYF,TGTGCCAGCAGCCTCCGTAGAGGCTACGAGCAGTACTTC
-,TRBV7-2,-,TRBJ1-3,CASSLARGTGNTIYF,TGTGCCAGCAGCTTAGCTAGGGGAACGGGAAACACCATATATTTT
-,TRBV5-1,-,TRBJ1-1,CASKLSGGNTEAFF,TGCGCCAGCAAGTTGAGTGGTGGGAACACTGAAGCTTTCTTT
-,TRBV5-4,-,TRBJ1-1,CASSLGGYAEAFF,TGTGCCAGCAGCTTAGGGGGTTATGCTGAAGCTTTCTTT
-,TRBV2,-,TRBJ1-1,CASSAQGMNTEAFF,TGTGCCAGCAGTGCACAGGGTATGAACACTGAAGCTTTCTTT
-,TRBV3-1/TRBV3-2,TRBD2,TRBJ2-1,CASSQGLAPNEQFF,TGTGCCAGCAGCCAGGGACTAGCGCCGAATGAGCAGTTCTTC
-,TRBV18,TRBD1,TRBJ1-1,CASSNDRGKTEAFF,TGTGCCAGCTCAAACGACAGGGGTAAGACTGAAGCTTTCTTT
-,TRBV4-3,TRBD2,TRBJ2-5,CASSQDSRGVAAKTQYF,TGCGCCAGCAGCCAAGATAGTCGGGGGGTCGCTGCAAAGACCCAGTACTTC
-,TRBV29-1,-,TRBJ2-1,CSVEVRRTEQFF,TGCAGCGTTGAAGTAAGGAGGACTGAGCAGTTCTTC
-,TRBV9,TRBD2,TRBJ2-3,CASSVGPSGIADTQYF,TGTGCCAGCAGCGTAGGCCCTAGCGGGATCGCAGATACGCAGTATTTT
once,TRBV12-3/TRBV12-4,-,TRBJ1-5,CASSLVPEPQHF,TGTGCCAGCAGTTTAGTCCCCGAGCCCCAGCATTTT
few,TRBV5-1,-,TRBJ2-2,CASRRVPNTGELFF,TGCGCCAGCAGGAGGGTCCCAAACACCGGGGAGCTGTTTTTT
-,TRBV6-4,-,TRBJ1-4,CASSDGDKNPTNEKLFF,TGTGCCAGCAGTGACGGGGACAAAAACCCAACTAATGAAAAACTGTTTTTT
-,TRBV19,-,TRBJ1-5,CASTQVGTANQPQHF,TGTGCCAGTACCCAGGTAGGGACTGCCAATCAGCCCCAGCATTTT